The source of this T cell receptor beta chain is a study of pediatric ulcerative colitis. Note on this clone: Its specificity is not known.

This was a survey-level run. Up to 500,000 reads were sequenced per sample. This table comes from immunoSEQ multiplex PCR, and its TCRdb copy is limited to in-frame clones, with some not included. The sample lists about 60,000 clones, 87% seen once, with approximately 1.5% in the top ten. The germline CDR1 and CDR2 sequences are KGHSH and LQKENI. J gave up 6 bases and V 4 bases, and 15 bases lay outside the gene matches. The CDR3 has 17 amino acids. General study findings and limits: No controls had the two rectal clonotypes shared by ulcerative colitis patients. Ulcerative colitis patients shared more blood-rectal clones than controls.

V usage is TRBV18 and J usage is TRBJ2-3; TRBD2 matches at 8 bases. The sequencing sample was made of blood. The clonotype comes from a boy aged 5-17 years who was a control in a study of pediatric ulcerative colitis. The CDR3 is CASSREIAGSPKDTQYF. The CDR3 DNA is TGTGCCAGCTCACGAGAGATAGCGGGATCTCCGAAGGATACGCAGTATTTT. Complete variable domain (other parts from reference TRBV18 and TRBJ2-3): NAGVMQNPRHLVRRRGQEARLRCSPMKGHSHVYWYRQLPEEGLKFMVYLQKENIIDESGMPKERFSAEFPKEGPSILRIQQVVRGDSAAYFCASSREIAGSPKDTQYFGPGTRLTVL.